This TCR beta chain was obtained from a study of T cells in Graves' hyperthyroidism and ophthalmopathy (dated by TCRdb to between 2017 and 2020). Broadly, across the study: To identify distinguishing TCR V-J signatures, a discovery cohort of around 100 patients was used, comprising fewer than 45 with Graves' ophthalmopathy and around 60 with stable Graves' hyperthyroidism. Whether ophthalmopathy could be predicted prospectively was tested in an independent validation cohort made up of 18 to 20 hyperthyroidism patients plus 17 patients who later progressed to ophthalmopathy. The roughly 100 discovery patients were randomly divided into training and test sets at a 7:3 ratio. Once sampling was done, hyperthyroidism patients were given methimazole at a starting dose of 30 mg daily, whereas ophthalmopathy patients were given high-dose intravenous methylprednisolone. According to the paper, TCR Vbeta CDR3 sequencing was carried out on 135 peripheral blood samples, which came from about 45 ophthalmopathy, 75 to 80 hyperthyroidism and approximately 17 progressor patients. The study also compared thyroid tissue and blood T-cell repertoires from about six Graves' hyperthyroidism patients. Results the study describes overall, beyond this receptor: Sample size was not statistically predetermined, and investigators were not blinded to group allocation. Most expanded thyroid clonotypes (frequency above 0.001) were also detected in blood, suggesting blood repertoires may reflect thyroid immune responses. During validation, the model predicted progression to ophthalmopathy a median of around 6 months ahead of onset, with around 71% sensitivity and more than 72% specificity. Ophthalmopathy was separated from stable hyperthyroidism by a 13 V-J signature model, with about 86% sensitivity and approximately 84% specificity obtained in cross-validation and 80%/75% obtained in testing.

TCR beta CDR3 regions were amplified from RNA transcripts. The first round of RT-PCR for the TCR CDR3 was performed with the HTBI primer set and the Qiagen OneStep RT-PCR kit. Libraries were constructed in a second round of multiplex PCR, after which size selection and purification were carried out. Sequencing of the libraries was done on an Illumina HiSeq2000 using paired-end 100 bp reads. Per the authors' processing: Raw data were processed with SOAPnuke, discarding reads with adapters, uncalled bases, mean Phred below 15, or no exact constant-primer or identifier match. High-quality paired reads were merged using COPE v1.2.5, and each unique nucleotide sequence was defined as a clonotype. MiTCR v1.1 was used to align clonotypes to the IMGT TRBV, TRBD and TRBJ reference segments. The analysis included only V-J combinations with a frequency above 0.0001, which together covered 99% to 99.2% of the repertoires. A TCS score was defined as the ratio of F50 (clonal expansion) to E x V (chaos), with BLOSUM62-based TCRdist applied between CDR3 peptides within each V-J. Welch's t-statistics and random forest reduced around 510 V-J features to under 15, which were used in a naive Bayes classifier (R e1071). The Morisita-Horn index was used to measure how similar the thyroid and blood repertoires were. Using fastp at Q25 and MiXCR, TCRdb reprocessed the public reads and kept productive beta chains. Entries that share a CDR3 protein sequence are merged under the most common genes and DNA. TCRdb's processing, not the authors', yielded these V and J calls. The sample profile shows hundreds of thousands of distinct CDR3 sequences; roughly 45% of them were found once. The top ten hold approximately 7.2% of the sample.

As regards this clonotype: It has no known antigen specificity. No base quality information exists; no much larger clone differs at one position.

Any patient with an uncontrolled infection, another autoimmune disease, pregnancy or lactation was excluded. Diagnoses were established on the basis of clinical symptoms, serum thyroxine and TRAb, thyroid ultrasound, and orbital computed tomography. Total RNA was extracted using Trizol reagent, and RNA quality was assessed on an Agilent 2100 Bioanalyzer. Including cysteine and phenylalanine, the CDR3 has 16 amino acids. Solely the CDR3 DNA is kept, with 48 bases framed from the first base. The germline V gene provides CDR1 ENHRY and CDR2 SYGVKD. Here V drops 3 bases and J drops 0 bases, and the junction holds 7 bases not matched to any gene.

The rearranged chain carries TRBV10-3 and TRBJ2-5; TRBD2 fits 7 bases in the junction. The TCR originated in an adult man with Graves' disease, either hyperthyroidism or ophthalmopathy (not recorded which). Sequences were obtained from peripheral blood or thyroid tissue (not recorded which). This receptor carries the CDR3 CAISDPSGRYQETQYF. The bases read TGTGCCATCAGTGACCCTAGCGGAAGGTACCAAGAGACCCAGTACTTC.